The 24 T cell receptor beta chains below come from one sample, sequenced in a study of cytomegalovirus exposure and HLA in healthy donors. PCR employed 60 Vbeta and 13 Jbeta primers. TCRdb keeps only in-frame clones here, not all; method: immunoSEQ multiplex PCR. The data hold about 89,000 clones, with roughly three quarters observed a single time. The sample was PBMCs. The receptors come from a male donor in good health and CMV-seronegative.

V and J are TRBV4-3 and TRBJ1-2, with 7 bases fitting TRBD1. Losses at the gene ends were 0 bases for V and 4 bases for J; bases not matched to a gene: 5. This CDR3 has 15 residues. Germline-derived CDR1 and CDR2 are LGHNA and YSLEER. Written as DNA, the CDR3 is TGCGCCAGCAGCCAAGAAATGAAGGGGGCCTATGGCTACACCTTC. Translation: CASSQEMKGAYGYTF.

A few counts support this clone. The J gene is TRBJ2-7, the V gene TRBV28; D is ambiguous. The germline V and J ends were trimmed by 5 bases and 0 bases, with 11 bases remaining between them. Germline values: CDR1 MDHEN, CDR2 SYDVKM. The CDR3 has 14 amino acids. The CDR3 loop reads CASSSLLSSYEQYF. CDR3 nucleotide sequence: TGTGCCAGCAGTAGCCTGTTAAGCTCCTACGAGCAGTACTTC.

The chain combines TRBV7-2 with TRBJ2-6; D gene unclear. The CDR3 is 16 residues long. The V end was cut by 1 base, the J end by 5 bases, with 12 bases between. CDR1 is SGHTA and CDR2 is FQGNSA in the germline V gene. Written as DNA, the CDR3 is TGTGCCAGCAGCTTAGGACAAATTCTTTGGGCCAACGTCCTGACTTTC. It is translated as CASSLGQILWANVLTF.

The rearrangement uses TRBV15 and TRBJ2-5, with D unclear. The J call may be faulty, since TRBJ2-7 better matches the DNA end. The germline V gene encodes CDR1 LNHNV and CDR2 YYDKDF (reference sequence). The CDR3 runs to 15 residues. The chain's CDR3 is CATSRDQSSSYEQYF. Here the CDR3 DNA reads TGTGCCACCAGCAGAGATCAGAGTAGCTCCTACGAGCAGTACTTC.

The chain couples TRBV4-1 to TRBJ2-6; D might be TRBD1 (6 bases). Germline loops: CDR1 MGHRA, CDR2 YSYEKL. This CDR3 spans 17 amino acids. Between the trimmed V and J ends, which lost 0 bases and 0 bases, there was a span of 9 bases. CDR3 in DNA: TGCGCCAGCAGCCAAGATGGACAGCTCTCTGGGGCCAACGTCCTGACTTTC. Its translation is CASSQDGQLSGANVLTF.

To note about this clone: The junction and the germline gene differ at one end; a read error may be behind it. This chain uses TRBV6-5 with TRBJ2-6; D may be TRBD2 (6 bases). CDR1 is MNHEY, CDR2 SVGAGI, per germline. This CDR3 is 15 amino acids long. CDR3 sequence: CASSYRGSGANGLTF. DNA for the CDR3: TGTGCCAGCAGTTACCGGGGGTCTGGGGCCAACGGCCTGACTTTC.

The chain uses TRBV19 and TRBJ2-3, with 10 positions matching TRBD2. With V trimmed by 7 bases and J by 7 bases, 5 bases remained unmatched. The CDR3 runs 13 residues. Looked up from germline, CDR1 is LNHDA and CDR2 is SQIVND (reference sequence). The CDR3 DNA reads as TGTGCCAGTAATAGCGGGGGGAGGAATACGCAGTATTTT. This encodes CASNSGGRNTQYF.

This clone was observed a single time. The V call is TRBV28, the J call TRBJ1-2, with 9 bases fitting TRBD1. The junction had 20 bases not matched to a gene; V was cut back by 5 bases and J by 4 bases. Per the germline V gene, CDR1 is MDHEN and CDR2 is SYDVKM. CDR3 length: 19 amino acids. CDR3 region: CASSPPPALFQGQGYGYTF. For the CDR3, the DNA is TGTGCCAGCAGTCCGCCCCCCGCGCTTTTTCAGGGACAGGGCTATGGCTACACCTTC.

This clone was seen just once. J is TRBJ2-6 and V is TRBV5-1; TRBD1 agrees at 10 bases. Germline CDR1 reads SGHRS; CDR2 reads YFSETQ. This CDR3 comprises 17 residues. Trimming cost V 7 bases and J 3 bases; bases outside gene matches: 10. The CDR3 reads CASEDRGRLGGANVLTF. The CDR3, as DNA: TGCGCCAGCGAAGACAGGGGGCGTTTGGGTGGGGCCAACGTCCTGACTTTC.

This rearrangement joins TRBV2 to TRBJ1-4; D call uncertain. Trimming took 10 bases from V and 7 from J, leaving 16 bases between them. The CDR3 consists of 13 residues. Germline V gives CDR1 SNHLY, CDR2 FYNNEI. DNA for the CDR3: TGTGCCACTAAGTCTCAGCGTGGTGAAAAACTGTTTTTT. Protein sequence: CATKSQRGEKLFF.

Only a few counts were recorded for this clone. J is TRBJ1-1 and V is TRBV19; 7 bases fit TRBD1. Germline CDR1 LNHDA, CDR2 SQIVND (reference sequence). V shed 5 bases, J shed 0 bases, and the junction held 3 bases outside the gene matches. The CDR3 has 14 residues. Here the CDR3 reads CASSLQGLNTEAFF. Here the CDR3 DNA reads TGTGCCAGTAGTTTACAGGGGTTGAACACTGAAGCTTTCTTT.

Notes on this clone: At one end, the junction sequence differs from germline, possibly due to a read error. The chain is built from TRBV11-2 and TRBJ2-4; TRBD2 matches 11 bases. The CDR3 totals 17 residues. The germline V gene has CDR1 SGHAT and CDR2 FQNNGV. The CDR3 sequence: CASSSVPSGRLGNSQYF. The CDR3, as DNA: TGTGCCAGCAGCTCGGTACCTAGCGGGAGGTTGGGAAACAGTCAGTACTTC.

The CDR3 loop reads CASSLDRGTQYF. The CDR3 bases are TGTGCCAGCAGCTTAGACCGGGGGACCCAGTACTTC. This sequence joins TRBV7-2 and TRBJ2-5, with D possibly being TRBD2 (5 bases). Germline V CDR1 and CDR2: SGHTA, FQGNSA. The CDR3 covers 12 residues. V lost 1 base and J 7 bases, leaving 7 bases between the germline ends.

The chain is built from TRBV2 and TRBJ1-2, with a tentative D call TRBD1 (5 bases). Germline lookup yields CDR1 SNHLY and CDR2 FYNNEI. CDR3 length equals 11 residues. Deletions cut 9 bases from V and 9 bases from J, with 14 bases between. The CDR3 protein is CARLQDYSYTF. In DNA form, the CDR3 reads TGTGCCAGATTACAGGATTATAGCTACACCTTC.

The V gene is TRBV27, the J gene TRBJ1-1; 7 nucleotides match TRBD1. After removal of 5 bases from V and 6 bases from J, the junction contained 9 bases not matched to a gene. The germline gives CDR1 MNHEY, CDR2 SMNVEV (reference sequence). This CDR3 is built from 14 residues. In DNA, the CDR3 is TGTGCCAGCAGTCCCGGACAGGAAGGAGCTGAAGCTTTCTTT. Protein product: CASSPGQEGAEAFF.

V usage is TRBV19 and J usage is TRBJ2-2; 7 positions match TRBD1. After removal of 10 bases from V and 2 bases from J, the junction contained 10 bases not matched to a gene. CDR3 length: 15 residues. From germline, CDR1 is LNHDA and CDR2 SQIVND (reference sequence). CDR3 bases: TGTGCCACCCGCCGGGACAGTGTAAACACCGGGGAGCTGTTTTTT. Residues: CATRRDSVNTGELFF. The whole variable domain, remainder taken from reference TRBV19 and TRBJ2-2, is DGGITQSPKYLFRKEGQNVTLSCEQNLNHDAMYWYRQDPGQGLRLIYYSQIVNDFQKGDIAEGYSVSREKKESFPLTVTSAQKNPTAFYLCATRRDSVNTGELFFGEGSRLTVL.

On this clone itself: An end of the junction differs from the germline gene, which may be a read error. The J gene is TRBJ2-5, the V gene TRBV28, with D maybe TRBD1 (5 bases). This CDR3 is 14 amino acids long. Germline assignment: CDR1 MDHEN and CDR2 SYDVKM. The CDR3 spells CASSSRQGRYGGHF. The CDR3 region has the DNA TGTGCCAGCAGTTCTCGCCAGGGTCGATACGGTGGGCACTTC.

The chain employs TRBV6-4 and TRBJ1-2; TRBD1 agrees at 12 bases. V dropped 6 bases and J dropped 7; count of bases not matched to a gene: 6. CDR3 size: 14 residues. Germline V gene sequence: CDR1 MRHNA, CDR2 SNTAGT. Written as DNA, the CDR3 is TGTGCCAGCAGCTCCGGGACAGGGGGCTCTGGCTACACCTTC. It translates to CASSSGTGGSGYTF.

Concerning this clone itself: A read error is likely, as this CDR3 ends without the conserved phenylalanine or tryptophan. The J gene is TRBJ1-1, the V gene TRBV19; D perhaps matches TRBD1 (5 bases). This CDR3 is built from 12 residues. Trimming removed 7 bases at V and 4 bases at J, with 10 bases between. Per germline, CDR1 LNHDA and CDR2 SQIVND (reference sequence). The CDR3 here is CASKVGATEAFC. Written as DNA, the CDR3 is TGTGCCAGTAAAGTAGGGGCCACTGAAGCTTTCTGT.

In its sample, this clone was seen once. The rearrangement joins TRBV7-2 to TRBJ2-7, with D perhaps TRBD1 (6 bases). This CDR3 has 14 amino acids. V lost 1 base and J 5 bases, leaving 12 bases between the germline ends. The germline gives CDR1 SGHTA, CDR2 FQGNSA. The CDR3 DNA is TGTGCCAGCAGCTTAGGCGGCAGGGGAAACGAGCAGTACTTC. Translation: CASSLGGRGNEQYF.

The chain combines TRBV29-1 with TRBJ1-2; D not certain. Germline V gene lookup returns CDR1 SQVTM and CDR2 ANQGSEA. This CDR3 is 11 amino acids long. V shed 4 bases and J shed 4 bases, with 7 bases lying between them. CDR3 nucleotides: TGCAGCGTTGGAGGCTTCTATGGCTACACCTTC. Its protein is CSVGGFYGYTF.

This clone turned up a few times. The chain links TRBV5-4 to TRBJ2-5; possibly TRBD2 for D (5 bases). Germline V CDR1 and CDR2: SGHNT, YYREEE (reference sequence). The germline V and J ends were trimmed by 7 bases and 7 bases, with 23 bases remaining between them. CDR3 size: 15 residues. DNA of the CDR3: TGTGCCAGCGGTCTTGCTAGCCTTAGAGGCGGGACCCAGTACTTC. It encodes CASGLASLRGGTQYF.

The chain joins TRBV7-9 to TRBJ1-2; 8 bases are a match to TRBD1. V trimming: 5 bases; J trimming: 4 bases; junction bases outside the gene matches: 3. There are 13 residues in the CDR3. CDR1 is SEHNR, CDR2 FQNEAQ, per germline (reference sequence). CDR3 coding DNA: TGTGCCAGCAGCCTGGACAGGGCCTATGGCTACACCTTC. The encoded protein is CASSLDRAYGYTF.

The CDR3 sequence: CASSPRHYLTSTDTQYF. The CDR3 nucleotides read TGTGCCAGCAGCCCTAGGCATTACCTAACTAGCACAGATACGCAGTATTTT. The chain joins TRBV7-3 to TRBJ2-3, with D unclear. The CDR3 contains 17 residues. The V and J ends lost 5 bases and 0 bases respectively, with 18 bases between them. CDR1 and CDR2 (germline): SGHTA, FQGTGA.